Listed below are T cell receptor beta chains from one sample, sequenced in a study of graft-versus-host responses after intestinal transplantation. TCRdb keeps only in-frame clones here, not all; method: immunoSEQ multiplex PCR. The repertoire holds under 140,000 clones, over 85% seen once, with roughly 0.5% in the top ten. Antigens of these TCRs are unknown. The input for sequencing was unstimulated CD8+ T cells sorted from spleen or lymph node cells, taken before intestinal transplant. These receptors originate from a human donor who received an intestinal transplant. Each CDR3 is given without its conserved first and last residue. The order of the fields is V gene, clone size, CDR3 protein. Some rows have no size entry. The others give once, few or many, or a class for an expanded clone.

V: TRBV28; size: .; CDR3: ASTTRPFRSYEQY
V: TRBV11-2; size: .; CDR3: ASSLVMNTEAF
V: TRBV30; size: .; CDR3: AWKGAGSPEQY
V: TRBV14; size: .; CDR3: ASSQEQGGDTQY
V: TRBV27; size: .; CDR3: ASSEDQETQY
V: TRBV2; size: .; CDR3: ASQALGRESEDEQF
V: TRBV7-2; size: .; CDR3: ASSFPPGRTGTGELF
V: TRBV5-4; size: .; CDR3: ASSPGTSALSSYEQY
V: TRBV4-1; size: .; CDR3: ASARGGPDTQY
V: TRBV9; size: .; CDR3: ASSVEGGLDIFNEQF
V: TRBV11-2; size: .; CDR3: ASSLNTNGELF
V: TRBV5-1; size: .; CDR3: ASSDSGTEQF
V: TRBV5-1; size: .; CDR3: ASSLGQGPDGYT
V: TRBV4-1; size: .; CDR3: ASSPSAGGTYEQY
V: TRBV9; size: once; CDR3: ASSVVGAENEKLF
V: TRBV4-2; size: .; CDR3: ASSQRTGGRETQY
V: TRBV27; size: .; CDR3: ASSVGTASNQPQH
V: TRBV19; size: .; CDR3: AYGGPKGYT
V: TRBV13; size: .; CDR3: ASSSGLAPSYEQY
V: TRBV10-3; size: once; CDR3: AISEAGPNTGELF
V: TRBV7-3; size: .; CDR3: ASSADTVTDTQY
V: TRBV2; size: .; CDR3: ATGTGGSAKNIQY
V: TRBV19; size: .; CDR3: ASSYSLLGEQY
V: TRBV7-2; size: .; CDR3: ASSHGLADTQY
V: TRBV7-9; size: .; CDR3: ASSLATGGGEGTEAF
V: TRBV6-5; size: once; CDR3: ASSYNPPPRYEQY
V: TRBV2; size: .; CDR3: ASRDIQGVSDTQY
V: TRBV5-4; size: .; CDR3: ASSPGGAYEQY
V: TRBV6-5; size: .; CDR3: ASSSSRGIRAVAF
V: TRBV11-2; size: .; CDR3: ASSLEGFGEDTQY
V: TRBV7-9; size: .; CDR3: ASSFSREASTDTQY
V: TRBV29-1; size: .; CDR3: SVLGQDYNEQF
V: TRBV4-1; size: .; CDR3: ASSQEPHSRRDTIY
V: TRBV9; size: .; CDR3: ASSVERGGKRERFRTGELF
V: TRBV7-8; size: once; CDR3: ASSRLSSYNEQF
V: TRBV10-2; size: once; CDR3: ASSEYGPLGDYEQY
V: TRBV5-1; size: .; CDR3: ASSLRRGHEQF
V: TRBV27; size: .; CDR3: ASIDRSSYEQY
V: TRBV6-6; size: .; CDR3: ASRGGGGAYEQY
V: TRBV4-1; size: once; CDR3: ASSQLTGSSSYNEQF
V: TRBV12-5; size: .; CDR3: ASGSRWREVETQY
V: TRBV19; size: .; CDR3: ASSIGAAATEQY
V: TRBV7-9; size: once; CDR3: ASTSTSSYNEQF
V: TRBV9; size: .; CDR3: ASSVVGHSGNEQF
V: TRBV11-2; size: .; CDR3: ASLELGLAGYGELF
V: TRBV7-9; size: .; CDR3: AIKSGYEQY
V: TRBV9; size: .; CDR3: ASSVSKLPGTSGRRTGELF
V: TRBV6-6; size: .; CDR3: ASSYPLAPDEQY
V: TRBV28; size: once; CDR3: ASLGEGGPGGNYGYT
V: TRBV4-2; size: .; CDR3: ASSQGAFIYNEQF
V: TRBV21-1; size: .; CDR3: ASSAGAPYEQY
V: TRBV28; size: .; CDR3: ASSRRDREGDGYT
V: TRBV29-1; size: .; CDR3: SALLAYTGELF